This T cell receptor beta chain was profiled in a study of T cell responses to AZD1222 COVID-19 vaccine. Study-wide results and limits: A rise in Spike-specific TCR breadth and depth followed two AZD1222 doses. Close to half of all spike-specific TCRs reportedly target regions of the variants that are unmutated.

Method: immunoSEQ multiplex PCR; TCRdb's copy keeps in-frame clones and lacks some. The sample lists 50,000 to 65,000 clones; about nine tenths were seen once. On this clone: No antigen is known for it.

The CDR3 length is 13 residues. The V gene's germline CDR1 is SNHLY and CDR2 FYNNEI. The V and J ends lost 4 bases and 7 bases respectively, with 11 bases between them. The starting material was peripheral blood, obtained 28 days after the second dose of the MenACWY control vaccine. The sequence derives from an adult who received the MenACWY meningococcal vaccine as a control. This chain connects TRBV2 to TRBJ2-1, with D maybe TRBD2 (5 bases). CDR3 loop: CASSGPGGNEQFF. DNA for the CDR3: TGTGCCAGCAGTGGACCAGGCGGGAATGAGCAGTTCTTC.